This T cell receptor beta chain was found in a study of shared clonotypes between healthy human individuals. Overall study results and limits: Clonotype sharing among donors likely depends on sequencing depth. Naive subsets, compared against memory subsets, generally had larger estimated richness values.

V was pared by 3 bases and J by 6 bases, with 12 bases between. This CDR3 contains 14 residues. Germline values: CDR1 SNHLY, CDR2 FYNNEI. As for this clone: Its antigen remains unidentified.

Assay used: immunoSEQ multiplex PCR; TCRdb lists only in-frame clones, some missing. The sample lists around 700,000 clones; roughly 78% were seen once. This TCR derives from a woman aged 25 to 45 in good health. The sample taken for sequencing was memory CD4+ T cells sorted from blood. Subset given: CD45RA-negative fraction. The rearrangement joins TRBV2 to TRBJ1-5, with TRBD1 as a possible D gene (5 bases). The CDR3 nucleotides are TGTGCCAGCAGTGATGACCAGGGCGCTCAGCCCCAGCATTTT. This gives the protein CASSDDQGAQPQHF. Variable domain in full (rest from reference TRBV2 and TRBJ1-5): EPEVTQTPSHQVTQMGQEVILRCVPISNHLYFYWYRQILGQKVEFLVSFYNNEISEKSEIFDDQFSVERPDGSNFTLKIRSTKLEDSAMYFCASSDDQGAQPQHFGDGTRLSIL.